This TCR beta chain emerged from a study of long-term antiretroviral therapy in people with HIV. At the survey level, the v3.0 immunoSEQ assay was run. Samples were sequenced targeting about 40,000-50,000 T-cell genomes each. Profiling relied on immunoSEQ multiplex PCR, and the TCRdb table lists in-frame clones only, not all of them. This sample has about 30,000 clones; about 94% occur once, and the top ten carry 2.5% to 3.5%. Treatment locations for all participants with HIV were in the United States. Study-wide results and caveats: ART adherence, viral resistance and therapy changes were not recorded. Whereas controls had wider CDR3 length ranges, HIV repertoires had narrower ones.

Comment on this clone: Its antigen remains unidentified.

The J segment lost 5 bases and the V segment lost 1 base, leaving 2 bases of the junction unmatched. Looked up from germline, CDR1 is SGHAT and CDR2 is FQNNGV. This CDR3 is built from 15 residues. Sequenced here: unsorted PBMCs, sampled approximately 7.4 years after starting antiretroviral therapy. This clonotype originated in a man aged 45-65 years with HIV. The genes are TRBV11-2 and TRBJ2-2; TRBD2 matches at 9 bases. This chain's CDR3 is CASSLGLAGTGELFF. The CDR3 region has the DNA TGTGCCAGCAGCTTAGGGCTAGCGGGGACCGGGGAGCTGTTTTTT.